The TCR beta chain described here comes from a study of beta chain features in type 1 diabetes. Germline CDR1 reads SGHTA; CDR2 reads FQGNSA. Deletions cut 3 bases from V and 2 bases from J, with 8 bases between. CDR3 length: 14 amino acids. This clone was observed once. As every portion of the isolated RNA was reverse transcribed, the sequencing read expressed TCRB transcripts. Sequencing was performed with immunoSEQ multiplex PCR; in TCRdb, only in-frame clones are kept and a portion is missing. This sample yields 200,000 to 250,000 clones, of which 25% to 30% are seen a single time; under 5% belongs to the top ten.

Material for sequencing was central memory CD4+ T cells from blood. The chain uses TRBV7-2 and TRBJ1-5; possible D gene TRBD1, 5 bases. The receptor was isolated from a young man in good health. The CDR3 here is CASSFQGGNQPQHF. In DNA form, the CDR3 reads TGTGCCAGCAGCTTCCAGGGCGGCAATCAGCCCCAGCATTTT.